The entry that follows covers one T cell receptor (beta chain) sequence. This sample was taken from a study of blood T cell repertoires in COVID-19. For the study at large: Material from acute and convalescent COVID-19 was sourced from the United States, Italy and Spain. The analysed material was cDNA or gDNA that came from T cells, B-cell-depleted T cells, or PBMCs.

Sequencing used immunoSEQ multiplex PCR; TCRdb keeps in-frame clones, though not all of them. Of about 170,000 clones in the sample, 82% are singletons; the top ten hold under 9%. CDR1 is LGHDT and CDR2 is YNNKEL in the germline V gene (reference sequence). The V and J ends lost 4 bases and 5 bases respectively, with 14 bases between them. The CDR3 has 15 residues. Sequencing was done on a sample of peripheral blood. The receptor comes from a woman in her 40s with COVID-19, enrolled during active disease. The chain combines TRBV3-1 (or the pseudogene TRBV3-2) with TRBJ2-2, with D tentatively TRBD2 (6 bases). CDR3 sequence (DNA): TGTGCCAGCAGCCCAGGACTATTCGCGACCGGGGAGCTGTTTTTT. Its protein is CASSPGLFATGELFF.